This T cell receptor (beta chain) came from a study of T-cell memory formation after mild COVID-19. Study background: Clusters were largely donor specific.

This CDR3 spans 15 amino acids. The ends lost 4 bases at V and 5 bases at J; junction bases unmatched: 9. Germline V gives CDR1 SNHLY, CDR2 FYNNEI. This clonotype was seen more than once but under ten times. Its antigen is not known. TCRdb ran MiXCR on the 5' RACE reads and lists one entry per CDR3 protein. The sample carries around 390,000 distinct CDR3 sequences, about 17% recorded once. Broader study findings: Whether day 37 second-wave clones are SARS-CoV-2-specific was not confirmed. Some clones that responded turned up in pre-infection memory, which suggests that cross-reactive memory joined in. Contracting clones, day 15 to 85, had balanced CD4/CD8, and later expanders favored CD4+.

The receptor was isolated from a man in his late teens or twenties who had mild COVID-19 (a few samples of this study predate the infection). Cell type and time point are not known. The sequencing sample was made of PBMCs or a T cell subset sorted from them (not recorded which). V gene TRBV2 combines with J gene TRBJ1-2, with 8 bases fitting TRBD1. The CDR3 DNA reads as TGTGCCAGCAGTGTCACGGGACAGGAGACTTATGGCTACACCTTC. It encodes CASSVTGQETYGYTF.